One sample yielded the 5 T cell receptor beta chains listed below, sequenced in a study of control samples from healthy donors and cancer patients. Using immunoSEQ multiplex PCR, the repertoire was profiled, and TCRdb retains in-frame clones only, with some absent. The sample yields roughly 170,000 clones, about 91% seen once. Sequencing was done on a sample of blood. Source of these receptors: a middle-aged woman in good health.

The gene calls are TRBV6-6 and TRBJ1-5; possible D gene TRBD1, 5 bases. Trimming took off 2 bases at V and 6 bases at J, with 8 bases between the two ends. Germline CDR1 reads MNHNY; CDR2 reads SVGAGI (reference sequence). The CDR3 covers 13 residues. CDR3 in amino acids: CASSYGGGQPQHF. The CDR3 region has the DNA TGTGCCAGCAGTTACGGCGGGGGTCAGCCCCAGCATTTT.

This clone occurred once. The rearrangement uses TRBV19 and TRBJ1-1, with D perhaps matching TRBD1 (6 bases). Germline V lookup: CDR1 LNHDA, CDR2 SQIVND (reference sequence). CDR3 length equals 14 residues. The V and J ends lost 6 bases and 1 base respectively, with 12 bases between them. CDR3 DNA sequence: TGTGCCAGTAGAAGGGGGGAAGGGAACACTGAAGCTTTCTTT. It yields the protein CASRRGEGNTEAFF. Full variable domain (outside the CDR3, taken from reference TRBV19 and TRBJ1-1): DGGITQSPKYLFRKEGQNVTLSCEQNLNHDAMYWYRQDPGQGLRLIYYSQIVNDFQKGDIAEGYSVSREKKESFPLTVTSAQKNPTAFYLCASRRGEGNTEAFFGQGTRLTVV.

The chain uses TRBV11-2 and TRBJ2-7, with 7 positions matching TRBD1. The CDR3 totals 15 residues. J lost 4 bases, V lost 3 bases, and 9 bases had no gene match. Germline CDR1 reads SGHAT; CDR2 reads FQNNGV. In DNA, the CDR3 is TGTGCCAGCAGCTTCTCCGGGACAGAGTATTACGAGCAGTACTTC. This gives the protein CASSFSGTEYYEQYF.

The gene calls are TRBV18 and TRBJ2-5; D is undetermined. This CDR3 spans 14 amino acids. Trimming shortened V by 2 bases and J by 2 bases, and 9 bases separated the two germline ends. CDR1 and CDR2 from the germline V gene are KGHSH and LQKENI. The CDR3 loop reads CASSPTPSQETQYF. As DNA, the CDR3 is TGTGCCAGCTCACCAACCCCGTCTCAAGAGACCCAGTACTTC.

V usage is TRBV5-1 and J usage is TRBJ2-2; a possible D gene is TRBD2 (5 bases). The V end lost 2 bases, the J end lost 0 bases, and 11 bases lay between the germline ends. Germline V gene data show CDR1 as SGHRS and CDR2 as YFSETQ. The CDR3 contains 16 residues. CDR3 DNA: TGCGCCAGCAGCTTCGGATTCGGGGCGAACACCGGGGAGCTGTTTTTT. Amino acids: CASSFGFGANTGELFF. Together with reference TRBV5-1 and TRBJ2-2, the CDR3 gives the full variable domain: KAGVTQTPRYLIKTRGQQVTLSCSPISGHRSVSWYQQTPGQGLQFLFEYFSETQRNKGNFPGRFSGRQFSNSRSEMNVSTLELGDSALYLCASSFGFGANTGELFFGEGSRLTVL.